The present T cell receptor beta chain was sequenced within a study of post-analysis software for immune sequencing data. Study background: The disease courses spanned relapsing-remitting, secondary progressive and progressive-relapsing forms of multiple sclerosis. Study-wide results and limits: There was significantly lower normalized Chao1 diversity in multiple sclerosis patients than in controls. Those samples that were prepared in the same batch co-clustered strongly by F measure.

Remarks on this clonotype: Its antigen is currently unknown.

Sequencing libraries made from TCR beta cDNA carried unique molecular identifiers. Hundreds of thousands of cDNA molecules came from roughly 0.93 to 9.6 million T cells. TCRdb reprocessed the PCR reads with MiXCR, giving one entry per CDR3 protein. The sample holds roughly 800,000 distinct CDR3 sequences, roughly 46% seen once. This TCR derives from a girl aged 5 to 17 with multiple sclerosis. Sequenced material: blood.

The CDR3 spells CASGVGADSPLHF. The CDR3 DNA follows: TGTGCCAGCGGGGTGGGGGCGGACTCACCCCTCCACTTT. V gene TRBV7-2 combines with J gene TRBJ1-6, with D possibly matching TRBD1 (6 bases). Germline-derived CDR1 and CDR2 are SGHTA and FQGNSA. The CDR3 contains 13 residues. Trimming took off 8 bases at V and 10 bases at J, with 15 bases between the two ends. The variable domain in full, with the rest retrieved from reference TRBV7-2 and TRBJ1-6, is GAGVSQSPSNKVTEKGKDVELRCDPISGHTALYWYRQSLGQGLEFLIYFQGNSAPDKSGLPSDRFSAERTGGSVSTLTIQRTQQEDSAVYLCASGVGADSPLHFGNGTRLTVT.